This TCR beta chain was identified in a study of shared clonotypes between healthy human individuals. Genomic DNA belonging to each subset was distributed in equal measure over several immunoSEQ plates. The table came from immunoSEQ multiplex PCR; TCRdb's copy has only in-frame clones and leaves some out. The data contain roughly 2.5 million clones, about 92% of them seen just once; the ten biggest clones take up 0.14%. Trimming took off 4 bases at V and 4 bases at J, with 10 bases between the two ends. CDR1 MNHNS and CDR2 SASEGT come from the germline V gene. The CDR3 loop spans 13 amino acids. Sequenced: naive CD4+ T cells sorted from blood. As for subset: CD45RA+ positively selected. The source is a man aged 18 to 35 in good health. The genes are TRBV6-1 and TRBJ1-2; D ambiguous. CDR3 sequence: CASSGLSFYGYTF. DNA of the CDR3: TGTGCCAGCAGTGGTCTCAGCTTCTATGGCTACACCTTC.